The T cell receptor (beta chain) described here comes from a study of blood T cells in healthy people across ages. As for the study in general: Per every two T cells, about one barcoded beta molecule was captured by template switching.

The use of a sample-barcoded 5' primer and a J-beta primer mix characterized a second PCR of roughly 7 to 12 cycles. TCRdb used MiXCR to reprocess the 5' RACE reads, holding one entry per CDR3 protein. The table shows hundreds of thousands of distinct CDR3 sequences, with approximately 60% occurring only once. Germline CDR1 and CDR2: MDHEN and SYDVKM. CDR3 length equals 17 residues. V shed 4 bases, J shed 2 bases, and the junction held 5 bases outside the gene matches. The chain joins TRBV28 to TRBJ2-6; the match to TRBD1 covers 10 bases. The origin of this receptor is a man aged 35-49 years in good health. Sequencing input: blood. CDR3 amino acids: CASSSTGGGTGANVLTF. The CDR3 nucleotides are TGTGCCAGCAGTTCGACAGGGGGCGGAACTGGGGCCAACGTCCTGACTTTC. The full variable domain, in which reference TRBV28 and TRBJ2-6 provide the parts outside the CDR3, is DVKVTQSSRYLVKRTGEKVFLECVQDMDHENMFWYRQDPGLGLRLIYFSYDVKMKEKGDIPEGYSVSREKKERFSLILESASTNQTSMYLCASSSTGGGTGANVLTFGAGSRLTVL.